Below, one T cell receptor beta chain is given with its context. Assay used: immunoSEQ multiplex PCR; TCRdb lists only in-frame clones, some missing. The sample records a few hundred thousand clones, about 69% being singletons. Participating donors were healthy, HIV-negative adults free of recent acute infections or vaccinations. This sample was included in a study of shared clonotypes between healthy human individuals. The source of this sequence is a man younger than 40 in good health. Specimen: memory CD4+ T cells sorted from blood. Described subset: CD45RA-negative fraction.

The CDR3 loop is CASSLLGYREQYF. Here the CDR3 DNA reads TGTGCCAGCAGCTTATTGGGGTATCGCGAGCAGTACTTC. The chain recombines TRBV7-8 with TRBJ2-7; D not resolved. The CDR3 length is 13 residues. Per germline, CDR1 SGHVS and CDR2 FQNEAQ. V dropped 2 bases and J dropped 6 bases, with 11 bases sitting between them. The variable domain in full, with the rest retrieved from reference TRBV7-8 and TRBJ2-7, is GAGVSQSPRYKVAKRGQDVALRCDPISGHVSLFWYQQALGQGPEFLTYFQNEAQLDKSGLPSDRFFAERPEGSVSTLKIQRTQQEDSAVYLCASSLLGYREQYFGPGTRLTVT.